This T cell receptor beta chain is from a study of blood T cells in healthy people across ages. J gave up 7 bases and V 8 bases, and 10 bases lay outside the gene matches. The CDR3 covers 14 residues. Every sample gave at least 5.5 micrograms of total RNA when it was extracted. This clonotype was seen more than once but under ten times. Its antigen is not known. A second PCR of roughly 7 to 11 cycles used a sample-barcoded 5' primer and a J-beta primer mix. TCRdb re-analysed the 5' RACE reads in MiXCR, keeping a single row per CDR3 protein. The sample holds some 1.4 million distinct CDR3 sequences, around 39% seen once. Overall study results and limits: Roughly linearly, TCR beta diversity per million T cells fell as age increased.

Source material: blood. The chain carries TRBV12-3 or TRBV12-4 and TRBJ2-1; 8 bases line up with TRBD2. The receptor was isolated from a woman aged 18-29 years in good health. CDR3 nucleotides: TGTGCCAGCGTTACAGCGGGGGCGGGGAATGAGCAGTTCTTC. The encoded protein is CASVTAGAGNEQFF.